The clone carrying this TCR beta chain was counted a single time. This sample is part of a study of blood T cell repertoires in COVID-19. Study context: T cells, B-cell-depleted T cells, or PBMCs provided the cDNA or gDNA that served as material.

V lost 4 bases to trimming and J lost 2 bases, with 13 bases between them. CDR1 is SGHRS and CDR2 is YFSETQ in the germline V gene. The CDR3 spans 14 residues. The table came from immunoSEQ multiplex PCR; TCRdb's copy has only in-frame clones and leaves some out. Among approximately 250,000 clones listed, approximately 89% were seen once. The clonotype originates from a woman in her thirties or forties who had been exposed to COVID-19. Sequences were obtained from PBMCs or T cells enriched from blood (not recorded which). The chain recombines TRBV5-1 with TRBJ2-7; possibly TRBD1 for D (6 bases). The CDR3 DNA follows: TGCGCCAGCAGCCCGGGGACACATACCTACGAGCAGTACTTC. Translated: CASSPGTHTYEQYF.